This T cell receptor (beta chain) was retrieved from a study of T cell responses to AZD1222 COVID-19 vaccine. In regard to this clone: Its specificity is unknown.

This table comes from immunoSEQ multiplex PCR, and its TCRdb copy is limited to in-frame clones, with some not included. In the table there are roughly 110,000 clones, around 87% of which are singletons. V lost 8 bases to trimming and J lost 2 bases; unmatched junction nucleotides: 5. CDR3 length: 14 amino acids. Germline CDR1 is SNHLY and CDR2 is FYNNEI. Whole-study results and caveats: Dominant at 160-218 and 743-854, vaccine-associated CD4 TCRs also spanned spike. Donors in the cohort were predominantly white British and more often female, and clonal diversity was possibly underestimated. Only a handful of people who got AZD1222 tested seropositive at baseline.

The sequenced sample was peripheral blood, obtained on day 0 of AZD1222 vaccination. The rearrangement uses TRBV2 and TRBJ2-3; 9 bases align to TRBD2. The source of this sequence is an adult in good health. CDR3 sequence: CASGLATNTDTQYF. CDR3 coding DNA: TGTGCCAGCGGACTAGCGACAAACACAGATACGCAGTATTTT.